The table lists the clone carrying this T cell receptor beta chain with a few counts. Its antigen is as yet unknown. The data were taken from a study of CD8 T cells in ankylosing spondylitis. Study-wide results and caveats: Peripheral blood held disease-linked clones only at relatively low frequency, and these were CD8+. The study identified a TCR beta motif of several highly homologous variants that appeared characteristic of ankylosing spondylitis blood. It was reported that disease-linked clones were significantly enriched in matched ankylosing spondylitis synovial fluid.

Libraries for TCR beta were made by quantitative 5'-RACE with molecular barcodes. In TCRdb, the 5' RACE reads were re-called with MiXCR into one record per CDR3 protein. The sample shows around 480,000 distinct CDR3 sequences, roughly 18% of them seen only once. V lost 0 bases, J lost 4 bases, and 7 bases stayed unmatched. The CDR3 runs to 16 residues. From germline, CDR1 is SGHRS and CDR2 YFSETQ. Sequencing used blood, either unsorted or a sorted T cell fraction (not recorded which). The gene calls are TRBV5-1 and TRBJ2-7, with TRBD1 identical over 10 bases. This clonotype was sampled from a male donor with ankylosing spondylitis. In nucleotides, the CDR3 is TGCGCCAGCAGCTTGGAACCGGGACAGGGGTTGTACGAGCAGTACTTC. It translates to CASSLEPGQGLYEQYF.